A selection of T cell receptor beta chains follows, all from one sample in a study of a mutant IDH1 vaccine in newly diagnosed glioma. Their antigens are not known. Generated by immunoSEQ multiplex PCR, the TCRdb table keeps only in-frame clones and is missing some. The sample records about 36,000 clones, around 81% being singletons. The sequences come from PBMCs, collected from a glioma patient whose treatment included an IDH1 peptide vaccine. These receptors came from a man over 45 with glioma. The CDR3 runs from the conserved cysteine through the conserved F or W. Each record gives: clone size, V gene, D gene, J gene, CDR3 protein, CDR3 DNA. A D gene is named only where the DNA matches it firmly. Only some rows state a clone size, as once, few, many or a class for expanded clones.

>.|TRBV2|.|TRBJ2-5
CASSLAEGETQYF
TGTGCCAGCAGTCTGGCTGAGGGAGAGACCCAGTACTTC
>.|TRBV7-9|.|TRBJ2-1
CASSPEGYEQFF
TGTGCCAGCAGCCCCGAGGGGTATGAGCAGTTCTTC
>.|TRBV10-3|.|TRBJ2-7
CAISEDRSTYEQYF
TGTGCCATCAGTGAGGACAGGTCTACCTACGAGCAGTACTTC
>.|TRBV10-2|.|TRBJ2-5
CASSESLGRKETQYF
TGCGCCAGCAGTGAGTCGTTGGGCAGAAAAGAGACCCAGTACTTC
>.|TRBV5-6|.|TRBJ1-2
CASSRRVDGYTF
TGTGCCAGCAGCCGCAGGGTGGATGGCTACACCTTC
>.|TRBV19|.|TRBJ2-1
CASSMGIGEQFF
TGTGCCAGTAGTATGGGAATTGGCGAGCAGTTCTTC
>.|TRBV6-1|.|TRBJ1-3
CASSEVASGNTIYF
TGTGCCAGCAGTGAAGTGGCGAGTGGAAACACCATATATTTT
>.|TRBV7-9|TRBD1|TRBJ1-5
CASSRDRTGGNQPQHF
TGTGCCAGCAGCCGGGATCGGACAGGAGGGAATCAGCCCCAGCATTTT
>.|TRBV2|.|TRBJ1-3
CASSEAISGNTIYF
TGTGCCAGCAGTGAAGCGATTTCTGGAAACACCATATATTTT
>.|TRBV5-4|.|TRBJ1-1
CASSSDQGRAEAFF
TGTGCCAGCAGCTCCGACCAGGGGAGGGCTGAAGCTTTCTTT
>.|TRBV2|.|TRBJ2-1
CASMSFEGGAGEQFF
TGTGCCAGCATGTCCTTCGAGGGGGGGGCTGGAGAGCAGTTCTTC
>.|TRBV27|TRBD1|TRBJ2-7
CASRDRGHEQYF
TGTGCCAGCAGGGACAGGGGCCACGAGCAGTACTTC
>.|TRBV2|.|TRBJ1-1
CASIGDLGTEAFF
TGTGCCAGCATCGGCGACCTAGGCACTGAAGCTTTCTTT
>once|TRBV4-1|TRBD1|TRBJ1-5
CASSQGQGAILNAQHF
TGCGCCAGCAGCCAAGGACAGGGGGCTATCTTAAACGCCCAGCATTTT
>.|TRBV29-1|.|TRBJ2-3
CSVDRAATDTQYF
TGCAGCGTTGATCGGGCAGCCACAGATACGCAGTATTTT
>.|TRBV14|TRBD1|TRBJ1-4
CASSPRDRGEKLFF
TGTGCCAGCAGTCCCCGGGACAGGGGTGAAAAACTGTTTTTT
>.|TRBV2|.|TRBJ1-3
CASRWRVTGNTIYF
TGTGCCAGCAGATGGAGGGTGACTGGAAACACCATATATTTT
>.|TRBV4-1|TRBD1|TRBJ2-6
CASSRGQGGLSSGANVLTF
TGCGCCAGCAGCCGGGGACAGGGAGGGCTCTCCTCTGGGGCCAACGTCCTGACTTTC
>.|TRBV2|.|TRBJ1-1
CASRPRGGGQLGNTEAFF
TGTGCCAGCAGGCCAAGAGGGGGGGGGCAGTTAGGGAACACTGAAGCTTTCTTT
>once|TRBV7-9|.|TRBJ1-2
CASSSVRAPYGYTF
TGTGCCAGCAGCTCGGTCAGGGCCCCCTATGGCTACACCTTC
>.|TRBV6-1|.|TRBJ1-6
CASGHGYNSPLHF
TGTGCCAGCGGACATGGCTATAATTCACCCCTCCACTTT
>.|TRBV14|TRBD2|TRBJ2-1
CASSQVGTSGNEQFF
TGTGCCAGCAGCCAAGTGGGGACTAGCGGGAATGAGCAGTTCTTC
>.|TRBV11-3|.|TRBJ1-1
CASSPRGLRNTEAFF
TGTGCCAGCAGCCCGCGAGGCCTTAGGAACACTGAAGCTTTCTTT
>.|TRBV27|.|TRBJ2-7
CASRGFHEQYF
TGTGCCAGCCGTGGGTTTCACGAGCAGTACTTC
>.|TRBV6-6|.|TRBJ1-2
CASIHRTDNGYTF
TGTGCCAGCATCCATCGGACGGACAATGGCTACACCTTC
>.|TRBV7-9|TRBD1|TRBJ1-1
CASRSTGPNTEAFF
TGTGCCAGCAGGTCGACAGGGCCGAACACTGAAGCTTTCTTT
>.|TRBV7-2|TRBD2|TRBJ2-3
CASSGISGGDTQYF
TGTGCCAGCAGCGGTATCAGCGGGGGAGATACGCAGTATTTT
>.|TRBV5-1|.|TRBJ2-7
CASSAGTATYEQYF
TGCGCCAGCAGTGCCGGGACCGCTACCTACGAGCAGTACTTC
>.|TRBV27|.|TRBJ1-3
CASRLTSGDTIYF
TGTGCCAGCAGGTTGACATCGGGAGACACCATATATTTT
>.|TRBV6-1|.|TRBJ2-7
CASSVGGARIREQYF
TGTGCCAGCAGTGTTGGGGGGGCAAGGATCCGCGAGCAGTACTTC
>.|TRBV4-3|.|TRBJ1-5
CASSQERGGNQPQHF
TGCGCCAGCAGCCAAGAACGAGGAGGGAATCAGCCCCAGCATTTT
>few|TRBV14|.|TRBJ1-5
CASSLTTAQPQHF
TGTGCCAGCAGCCTAACAACGGCACAGCCCCAGCATTTT
>once|TRBV14|.|TRBJ2-5
CASSQGDAGLETQYF
TGTGCCAGCAGCCAAGGGGACGCCGGTTTAGAGACCCAGTACTTC
>.|TRBV19|.|TRBJ1-5
CASSSPPADQPQHF
TGTGCCAGTAGCTCCCCCCCCGCGGATCAGCCCCAGCATTTT
>.|TRBV15|.|TRBJ2-7
CATSGTVSLTSPYEQYF
TGTGCCACCAGCGGAACCGTCTCGCTAACTAGTCCCTACGAGCAGTACTTC
>.|TRBV19|.|TRBJ1-2
CASRGGIYGYTF
TGTGCCAGTAGGGGGGGGATCTATGGCTACACCTTC
>.|TRBV4-1|.|TRBJ1-4
CASSQEMATNEKLFF
TGCGCCAGCAGCCAGGAAATGGCAACTAATGAAAAACTGTTTTTT
>.|TRBV7-8|.|TRBJ2-7
CASSPRDDVREQYF
TGTGCCAGCAGCCCCCGGGACGATGTCCGCGAGCAGTACTTC
>few|TRBV4-1|TRBD1|TRBJ1-1
CASSKSGLSRGPYTEAFF
TGCGCCAGCAGCAAATCTGGACTTTCCAGGGGGCCGTACACTGAAGCTTTCTTT
>.|TRBV5-1|.|TRBJ2-5
CASSLGSGRETQYF
TGCGCCAGCAGCTTGGGGTCAGGTAGGGAGACCCAGTACTTC
>.|TRBV2|.|TRBJ2-1
CASSEAAGFNNEQFF
TGTGCCAGCAGTGAAGCGGCAGGGTTCAACAATGAGCAGTTCTTC
>.|TRBV16|.|TRBJ1-1
CASSRGAGGEAFF
TGTGCCAGCAGCCGAGGGGCTGGCGGTGAAGCTTTCTTT
>.|TRBV7-9|.|TRBJ2-2
CASRPGTAGTGELFF
TGTGCCAGCAGGCCGGGCACCGCTGGAACCGGGGAGCTGTTTTTT
>.|TRBV25-1|.|TRBJ2-5
CASSEGGPRATQYF
TGTGCCAGCAGTGAGGGGGGCCCGAGGGCCACCCAGTACTTC
>.|TRBV10-3|.|TRBJ2-3
CAISLTAPGDTQYF
TGTGCCATCAGCCTGACGGCGCCCGGAGATACGCAGTATTTT
>once|TRBV5-6|.|TRBJ1-2
CASSFRSGYTF
TGTGCCAGCAGCTTCCGTAGTGGCTACACCTTC
>.|TRBV19|.|TRBJ1-5
CATAYSNQPQHF
TGTGCCACCGCGTATAGCAATCAGCCCCAGCATTTT